Each of the 13 T cell receptor beta chains below was sequenced from the same sample in a study of shared clonotypes between healthy human individuals (dated by TCRdb to the early 2020s). The library was prepared using the immunoSEQ multiplex PCR assay. Here the immuneACCESS table is served through TCRdb, limited to in-frame sequences with V and J called. Missing clones are a known gap in these copies; in checked studies unresolved V genes cover under half, and the rest lacks a known reason. The table for this sample lists 2 million to 3 million clones; approximately 93% of them were counted only once. The ten largest clonotypes hold about 0.34% of the sample. Sequences were obtained from naive CD4+ T cells from PBMCs. Read against the paper, the sample's cell subset or site label means: CD45RA+ positively selected. All receptors derive from a man aged 18 to 30 in good health. Some clones in this sample may be carry-over from other donors' samples.

Worth noting for this clone: Other DNA sequences in this sample translate to the same CDR3. The rearrangement uses TRBV7-3 and TRBJ2-1; TRBD2 aligns across 11 bases. V dropped 3 bases and J dropped 3; count of bases not matched to a gene: 1. This CDR3 has 15 amino acids. Looked up from germline, CDR1 is SGHTA and CDR2 is FQGTGA. CDR3 sequence: CASSFTSGSYNEQFF. The CDR3 nucleotides are TGTGCCAGCAGCTTTACTAGCGGGAGCTACAATGAGCAGTTCTTC.

The table lists this clone with a count of one. The V call is TRBV5-1, the J call TRBJ2-7; possible D gene TRBD2, 6 bases. Trimming stripped 3 bases from V and 0 bases from J, with 10 bases between. CDR1 is SGHRS, CDR2 YFSETQ, per germline. This CDR3 spans 14 amino acids. The CDR3 protein is CASSWDWRSYEQYF. The CDR3 DNA reads TGCGCCAGCAGCTGGGACTGGCGCTCCTACGAGCAGTACTTC. The full variable domain, with the rest looked up from reference TRBV5-1 and TRBJ2-7, is KAGVTQTPRYLIKTRGQQVTLSCSPISGHRSVSWYQQTPGQGLQFLFEYFSETQRNKGNFPGRFSGRQFSNSRSEMNVSTLELGDSALYLCASSWDWRSYEQYFGPGTRLTVT.

The rearrangement joins TRBV18 to TRBJ1-2; D is ambiguous. CDR1 is KGHSH, CDR2 LQKENI, per germline. CDR3 length: 15 residues. V lost 1 base and J 0 bases, leaving 9 bases between the germline ends. The CDR3 DNA reads as TGTGCCAGCTCACCACAGGCAGATGCTAACTATGGCTACACCTTC. This codes for CASSPQADANYGYTF.

This rearrangement joins TRBV5-4 to TRBJ2-5; weak D call: TRBD2 (5 bases). This CDR3 has 14 amino acids. Germline V gene sequence: CDR1 SGHNT, CDR2 YYREEE (reference sequence). V was cut by 0 bases and J by 5 bases, with 11 bases left in between. CDR3 in amino acids: CASSLAEGGETQYF. The CDR3 DNA reads TGTGCCAGCAGCTTGGCAGAGGGCGGGGAGACCCAGTACTTC. Full variable domain (outside the CDR3, taken from reference TRBV5-4 and TRBJ2-5): ETGVTQSPTHLIKTRGQQVTLRCSSQSGHNTVSWYQQALGQGPQFIFQYYREEENGRGNFPPRFSGLQFPNYSSELNVNALELDDSALYLCASSLAEGGETQYFGPGTRLLVL.

J is TRBJ1-5 and V is TRBV27; the match to TRBD1 covers 10 bases. The CDR3 loop spans 17 amino acids. Germline V gene sequence: CDR1 MNHEY, CDR2 SMNVEV (reference sequence). Unmatched junction bases numbered 8, after V lost 2 bases and J lost 4 bases. CDR3 nucleotides: TGTGCCAGCAGTTTAAAGACAGGGGGCGCAGGAAATCAGCCCCAGCATTTT. Residues: CASSLKTGGAGNQPQHF.

The chain combines TRBV6-5 with TRBJ2-5; maybe TRBD1 (5 bases). In germline, CDR1 is MNHEY, CDR2 SVGAGI. Trimming removed 6 bases from V and 4 bases from J, with 12 bases in between. The CDR3 totals 13 residues. CDR3 in DNA: TGTGCCAGCAGCCTCCGAAGGGGAGAGACCCAGTACTTC. Residues: CASSLRRGETQYF.

The J gene is TRBJ1-3, the V gene TRBV4-2; D not resolved. V was clipped by 3 bases and J by 0 bases, with 12 bases between them. The CDR3 extends over 16 amino acids. CDR1 and CDR2 from the germline V gene are LGHNA and YNFKEQ. In DNA, the CDR3 is TGTGCCAGCAGCCAGGGTCGACTGAGCTCTGGAAACACCATATATTTT. Its translation: CASSQGRLSSGNTIYF.

The J gene is TRBJ2-3, the V gene TRBV4-3; 12 bases are a match to TRBD1. V shed 5 bases, J shed 6 bases, and the junction held 3 bases outside the gene matches. Germline CDR1 reads LGHNA; CDR2 reads YSLEER. This CDR3 is built from 14 residues. CDR3 in amino acids: CASSGTGGEDTQYF. The CDR3 DNA follows: TGCGCCAGCAGCGGGACAGGGGGCGAGGATACGCAGTATTTT.

This clone has a single count. The chain joins TRBV5-1 to TRBJ1-6, with no clear D. This CDR3 has 15 amino acids. V was trimmed by 0 bases and J by 7 bases, leaving 11 bases between them. CDR1 is SGHRS and CDR2 is YFSETQ in the germline V gene. CDR3 in amino acids: CASSLEGGRNSPLHF. The CDR3 coding sequence is TGCGCCAGCAGCTTGGAGGGCGGTAGAAATTCACCCCTCCACTTT.

Written as DNA, the CDR3 is TGTGCCAGCAGTCCGACTGGGAGTCCGAACACCGGGGAGCTGTTTTTT. Translating it yields CASSPTGSPNTGELFF. The chain employs TRBV6-6 and TRBJ2-2; TRBD2 is a possible D gene (5 bases). This CDR3 is built from 16 residues. With 5 bases removed from V and 0 bases from J, the gap between germline ends came to 13 bases. CDR1 MNHNY and CDR2 SVGAGI come from the germline V gene (reference sequence).

On this clone: Additional DNA sequences in this sample encode the identical CDR3. J is TRBJ1-1 and V is TRBV5-4; TRBD1 might be the D (5 bases). The germline V gene encodes CDR1 SGHNT and CDR2 YYREEE (reference sequence). This CDR3 has 15 amino acids. Trimming cost V 0 bases and J 2 bases, with 11 bases left between them. In nucleotides, the CDR3 is TGTGCCAGCAGCTTGGTCCAGGGCCTTAACACTGAAGCTTTCTTT. Translating gives CASSLVQGLNTEAFF.

This clone appeared a few times. CDR3: CSVGDRGQPQHF. As DNA, the CDR3 is TGCAGCGTTGGGGACAGGGGTCAGCCCCAGCATTTT. The chain carries TRBV29-1 and TRBJ1-5, with 10 bases lining up with TRBD1. This CDR3 has 12 amino acids. The germline V gene has CDR1 SQVTM and CDR2 ANQGSEA. With 4 bases clipped from V and 6 bases from J, the junction kept 0 bases outside the gene matches.

For this clone: Other DNA sequences from this sample encode an identical CDR3 as well. CDR3 coding DNA: TGCGCCAGCAGCTTGCTTCCCGGGCCCTACGAGCAGTACTTC. It specifies CASSLLPGPYEQYF. The chain employs TRBV5-1 and TRBJ2-7; D unclear. The CDR3 runs 14 residues. Trimming cost V 1 base and J 2 bases, with 10 bases left between them. Germline loops: CDR1 SGHRS, CDR2 YFSETQ.